One sample yielded the 3 T cell receptor beta chains listed below, sequenced in a study of blood T cell repertoires in COVID-19. Libraries were prepared by immunoSEQ multiplex PCR; TCRdb keeps only in-frame clonotypes and omits some of them. The table includes about 140,000 clones, about four fifths detected once. Material: peripheral blood. The source is a woman aged 80 or older in a cohort sampled during active or convalescent COVID-19.

The table lists this clone with a count of one. The CDR3 bases are TGTGCCAGCTCACCGACAGGGGCGGCGAACACTGAAGCTTTCTTT. This encodes CASSPTGAANTEAFF. The J gene is TRBJ1-1, the V gene TRBV18, with 8 bases fitting TRBD1. V gave up 3 bases and J gave up 1 base; unmatched junction bases: 4. Germline loops: CDR1 KGHSH, CDR2 LQKENI. This CDR3 comprises 15 residues.

This chain uses TRBV4-1 with TRBJ1-5; possible D gene TRBD1, 5 bases. V dropped 3 bases and J dropped 5 bases, with 11 bases sitting between them. The CDR3 covers 14 residues. Germline lookup yields CDR1 MGHRA and CDR2 YSYEKL. In DNA, the CDR3 is TGCGCCAGCAGCCACGCATGGGGGGATCAGCCCCAGCATTTT. This gives the protein CASSHAWGDQPQHF.

The chain recombines TRBV10-3 with TRBJ2-5, with D tentatively TRBD1 or TRBD2 (6 bases each). V was clipped by 6 bases and J by 2 bases, with 19 bases between them. Germline V gene data show CDR1 as ENHRY and CDR2 as SYGVKD. The CDR3 contains 16 residues. The CDR3 region is CAISEGGRSKQETQYF. CDR3 DNA: TGTGCCATCAGCGAGGGGGGCAGGTCGAAACAAGAGACCCAGTACTTC.